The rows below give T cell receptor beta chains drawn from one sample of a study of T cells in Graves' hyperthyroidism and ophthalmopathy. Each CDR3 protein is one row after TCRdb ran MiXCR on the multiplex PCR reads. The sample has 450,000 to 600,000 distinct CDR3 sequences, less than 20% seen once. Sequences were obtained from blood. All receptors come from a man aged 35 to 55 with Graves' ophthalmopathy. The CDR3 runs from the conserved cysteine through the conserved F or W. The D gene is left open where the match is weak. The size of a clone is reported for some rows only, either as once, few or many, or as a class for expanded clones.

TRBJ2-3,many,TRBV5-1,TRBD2,TGCGCCAGCAGCTTCGGACTAGCGGGAGTAGATACGCAGTATTTT,CASSFGLAGVDTQYF
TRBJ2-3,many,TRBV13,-,TGTGCCAGCAGCTTAACCGACACAGATACGCAGTATTTT,CASSLTDTDTQYF
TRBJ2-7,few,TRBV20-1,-,TGCAGTGCTACCCAGGGGTCCCTCTCCGAGCAGTACTTC,CSATQGSLSEQYF
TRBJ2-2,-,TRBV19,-,TGTGCCAGTACCCAGGGACAAACGAACACCGGGGAGCTGTTTTTT,CASTQGQTNTGELFF
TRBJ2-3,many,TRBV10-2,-,TGCGCCAGCAGTGAGACGGTAGCAAGGGATACGCAGTATTTT,CASSETVARDTQYF
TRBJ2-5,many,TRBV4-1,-,TGCGCCAGCAGCCAAGCGTTGGCGGTGATTTCAGAGACCCAGTACTTC,CASSQALAVISETQYF
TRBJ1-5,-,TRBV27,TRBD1,TGTGCCAGCAGTTTACAGGGGGCGCGTAGCAATCAGCCCCAGCATTTT,CASSLQGARSNQPQHF
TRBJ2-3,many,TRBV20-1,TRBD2,TGCAGTGCTACCGGGACTAGCGGGAACACAGATACGCAGTATTTT,CSATGTSGNTDTQYF
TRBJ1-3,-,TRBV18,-,TGTGCCAGCTCCCCCAGGACGGGGAGCTCTGGAAACACCATATATTTT,CASSPRTGSSGNTIYF
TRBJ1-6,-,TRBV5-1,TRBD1,TGCGCCAGCAGCTTGGGCTGGGACAGACCGAATTCACCCCTCCACTTT,CASSLGWDRPNSPLHF
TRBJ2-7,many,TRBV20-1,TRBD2,TGCAGTGCTAGAGACCCCCTCGCGGGGGATTACGAGCAGTACTTC,CSARDPLAGDYEQYF
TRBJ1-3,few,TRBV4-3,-,TGCGCCAGCAGCCTGGGTCGTGGCAACGGAAACACCATATATTTT,CASSLGRGNGNTIYF
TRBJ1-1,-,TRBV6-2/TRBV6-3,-,TGTGCCAGCAGTTACATGGGAGACACTGAAGCTTTCTTT,CASSYMGDTEAFF